This T cell receptor beta chain appears in the sequencing data of a study of T cell responses to AZD1222 COVID-19 vaccine. Repertoires were generated with immunoSEQ multiplex PCR, while TCRdb's copy carries only in-frame clones and drops some. The top ten hold 1.5% to 2% of the sample, which has around 110,000 clones, 92% seen once. There are 15 residues in the CDR3. J gave up 6 bases and V 6 bases, and 4 bases lay outside the gene matches. In germline, CDR1 is MNHEY, CDR2 SVGAGI. The starting material was peripheral blood, obtained 28 days after the second AZD1222 dose. This TCR came from an adult who received the AZD1222 COVID-19 vaccine. The gene calls are TRBV6-5 and TRBJ2-1; 14 bases fit TRBD2. CDR3 nucleotides: TGTGCCAGCAGGCCGGGACTAGCGGGGGTCAATGAGCAGTTCTTC. It is translated as CASRPGLAGVNEQFF.